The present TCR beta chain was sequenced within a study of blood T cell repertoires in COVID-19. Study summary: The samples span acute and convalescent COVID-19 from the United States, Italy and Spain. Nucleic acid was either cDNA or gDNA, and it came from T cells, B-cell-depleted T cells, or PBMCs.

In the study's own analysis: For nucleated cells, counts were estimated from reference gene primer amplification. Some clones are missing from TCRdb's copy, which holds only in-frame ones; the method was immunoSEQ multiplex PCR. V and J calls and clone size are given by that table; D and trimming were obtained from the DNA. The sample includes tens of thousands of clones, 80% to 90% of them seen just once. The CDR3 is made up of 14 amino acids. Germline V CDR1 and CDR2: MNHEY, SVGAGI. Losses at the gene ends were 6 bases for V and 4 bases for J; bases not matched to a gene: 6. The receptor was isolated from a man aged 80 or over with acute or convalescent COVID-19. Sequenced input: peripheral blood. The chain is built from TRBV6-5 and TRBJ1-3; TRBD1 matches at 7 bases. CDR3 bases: TGTGCCAGCAGCCGACAGGGTGGCGGAAACACCATATATTTT. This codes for CASSRQGGGNTIYF.